The 25 T cell receptor beta chains in this list originate from one sample, sequenced in a study of CD8+CD57+ T cells in acquired aplastic anemia. Patients selected for sequencing had displayed CD8+CD57+ cell expansion by flow cytometry. The TCR beta profiling, which covered VDJ combination and CDR3 sequence, was carried out using genomic DNA as the template. Via MiXCR, TCRdb re-called the reads, giving one row per CDR3 protein. Found here are 260,000 or so distinct CDR3 sequences, approximately 50% of them singletons; the top ten hold approximately 8%. Sequenced sample: sorted CD4+, CD8+, or CD8+CD57+ T cells (not recorded which) from PBMCs. Every receptor here comes from a human donor with aplastic anemia.

This chain joins TRBV9 and TRBJ1-6; D is unresolved. The V end lost 3 bases, the J end lost 7 bases, and 8 bases lay between the germline ends. Germline CDR1 and CDR2: SGDLS and YYNGEE. This CDR3 comprises 13 residues. CDR3 residues: CASSADGNSPLHF. CDR3 coding DNA: TGTGCCAGCAGCGCTGACGGGAATTCACCCCTCCACTTT.

The CDR3 region is CASSLVQGVDEQYF. CDR3 bases: TGTGCCAGCAGCTTAGTACAGGGGGTCGACGAGCAGTACTTC. This chain uses TRBV7-9 with TRBJ2-7, with 8 positions matching TRBD1. The CDR3 loop spans 14 amino acids. J gave up 5 bases and V 1 base, and 4 bases lay outside the gene matches. Germline V gene sequence: CDR1 SEHNR, CDR2 FQNEAQ (reference sequence). The whole variable domain, remainder taken from reference TRBV7-9 and TRBJ2-7, is DTGVSQNPRHKITKRGQNVTFRCDPISEHNRLYWYRQTLGQGPEFLTYFQNEAQLEKSRLLSDRFSAERPKGSFSTLEIQRTEQGDSAMYLCASSLVQGVDEQYFGPGTRLTVT.

The chain recombines TRBV27 with TRBJ1-6; TRBD1 is a possible D gene (6 bases). V lost 3 bases to trimming and J lost 0 bases, with 9 bases between them. Germline V gene lookup returns CDR1 MNHEY and CDR2 SMNVEV (reference sequence). This CDR3 region has 16 residues. The CDR3: CASSFRGGSYNSPLHF. The CDR3 DNA reads as TGTGCCAGCAGTTTTAGAGGGGGCTCCTATAATTCACCCCTCCACTTT.

At least ten counts were recorded for this clonotype. This chain uses TRBV4-3 with TRBJ2-6; D gene uncertain. This CDR3 spans 16 amino acids. CDR1 is LGHNA, CDR2 YSLEER, per germline. Trimming cost V 0 bases and J 0 bases, with 6 bases left between them. The CDR3 loop is CASSQEVNSGANVLTF. The CDR3 DNA follows: TGCGCCAGCAGCCAAGAAGTGAACTCTGGGGCCAACGTCCTGACTTTC.

This clonotype occurred once. An end of the junction differs from the germline gene, which may be a read error. This chain joins TRBV10-2 and TRBJ2-7, with 7 bases that match TRBD1. The CDR3 sequence is 14 residues long. CDR1 and CDR2 from the germline V gene are WSHSY and SAAADI. The CDR3 nucleotides read TGTGCCAGCAGCCCCACTCAGGGGGTCGACGAGCAGTACTTC. This translates into CASSPTQGVDEQYF.

The chain carries TRBV6-1 and TRBJ1-5; maybe TRBD1 (5 bases). CDR1 and CDR2 from the germline V gene are MNHNS and SASEGT. The germline V and J ends were trimmed by 3 bases and 4 bases, with 22 bases remaining between them. There are 18 residues in the CDR3. CDR3 coding DNA: TGTGCCAGCAGTGAGGCGTCGGCAGGGATTGTTTGGAATCAGCCCCAGCATTTT. It codes for CASSEASAGIVWNQPQHF.

The rearrangement joins TRBV7-9 to TRBJ2-7; 7 bases are shared with TRBD1. Germline CDR1 is SEHNR and CDR2 is FQNEAQ (reference sequence). Trimming took 0 bases from V and 0 from J; bases not matched to a gene: 5. The CDR3 consists of 16 residues. The CDR3 loop is CASSLASTGSSYEQYF. The DNA of the CDR3 is TGTGCCAGCAGCTTAGCGTCGACAGGGAGCTCCTACGAGCAGTACTTC.

The rearrangement uses TRBV9 and TRBJ1-2, with a possible D match to TRBD1 (6 bases). Germline CDR1 is SGDLS and CDR2 is YYNGEE. The CDR3 is 14 amino acids. Trimming removed 7 bases from V and 3 bases from J, with 16 bases in between. CDR3: CASGGSRGDYGYTF. DNA of the CDR3: TGTGCCAGCGGGGGGAGTAGGGGGGACTATGGCTACACCTTC.

The rearrangement joins TRBV4-3 to TRBJ1-2; no definite D call. V was pared by 2 bases and J by 3 bases, with 10 bases between. The V gene's germline CDR1 is LGHNA and CDR2 YSLEER. The CDR3 is 14 amino acids. DNA of the CDR3: TGCGCCAGCAGCCAACGGGGTTTGGACTATGGCTACACCTTC. This translates into CASSQRGLDYGYTF.

The V and J genes are TRBV15 and TRBJ1-5; D gene ambiguous. Germline values: CDR1 LNHNV, CDR2 YYDKDF (reference sequence). Trimming removed 5 bases at V and 2 bases at J, with 13 bases between. This CDR3 comprises 15 residues. DNA of the CDR3: TGTGCCACCAGCTCGGGTCAGGAGGGCAATCAGCCCCAGCATTTT. Its protein product is CATSSGQEGNQPQHF.

The sample holds many counts of this clonotype. The chain combines TRBV6-4 with TRBJ2-6; D remains ambiguous. CDR3 size: 13 residues. V was clipped by 0 bases and J by 7 bases, with 4 bases between them. Germline-derived CDR1 and CDR2 are MRHNA and SNTAGT. In DNA, the CDR3 is TGTGCCAGCAGTGACTCTGACGCCAACGTCCTGACTTTC. Its protein is CASSDSDANVLTF.

CDR3 region: CASSPIGTANTEAFF. Written as DNA, the CDR3 is TGTGCCAGTAGTCCCATCGGGACGGCGAACACTGAAGCTTTCTTT. V gene TRBV19 combines with J gene TRBJ1-1, with D possibly being TRBD1 (5 bases). This CDR3 has 15 residues. Per the germline V gene, CDR1 is LNHDA and CDR2 is SQIVND (reference sequence). The ends were cut back, 5 bases at V and 1 base at J, with 14 bases in the middle.

Details on this clonotype: Germline is not matched at one junction end, which may reflect a read error. The chain uses TRBV24-1 and TRBJ2-3; 11 positions match TRBD1. The CDR3 runs to 18 residues. Germline V CDR1 and CDR2: KGHDR, SFDVKD. The CDR3 DNA reads as TGTGCCGCCAGTGATTCCCCCGGACAGGGGGCATCGTGGGATACGCAGTATTTT. Protein product: CAASDSPGQGASWDTQYF.

This clonotype has at least ten counts. The V and J genes are TRBV9 and TRBJ2-5, with a possible D match to TRBD1 (6 bases). The germline V gene encodes CDR1 SGDLS and CDR2 YYNGEE. Deletions cut 0 bases from V and 3 bases from J, with 6 bases between. The CDR3 is 13 amino acids. CDR3 coding DNA: TGTGCCAGCAGCGTAGAGGGGGAAGAGACCCAGTACTTC. Amino acid sequence: CASSVEGEETQYF.

This clonotype turned up a few times. The CDR3 coding sequence is TGTGCCAGCTCAACGGGACAAACCTCCTACGAGCAGTACTTC. Amino acids: CASSTGQTSYEQYF. The gene calls are TRBV18 and TRBJ2-7; a weak D match, TRBD1 (6 bases). In germline, CDR1 is KGHSH, CDR2 LQKENI. This CDR3 spans 14 amino acids. V lost 5 bases to trimming and J lost 0 bases, with 11 bases between them.

This clonotype was seen at least ten times. V and J are TRBV7-9 and TRBJ1-6; D gene unclear. CDR1 is SEHNR, CDR2 FQNEAQ, per germline (reference sequence). The V and J ends lost 2 bases and 9 bases respectively, with 8 bases between them. This CDR3 contains 13 residues. The CDR3 DNA reads TGTGCCAGCAGCTTACCTGGAATTTCACCCCTCCACTTT. Amino acid sequence: CASSLPGISPLHF.

This clonotype has a count of ten or more. V usage is TRBV20-1 and J usage is TRBJ1-5; no clear D gene. Trimming took 0 bases from V and 4 from J, leaving 13 bases between them. This CDR3 has 15 amino acids. Germline values: CDR1 DFQATT, CDR2 SNEGSKA (reference sequence). CDR3 bases: TGCAGTGCTAGAGATTTAGGGAACAGTAATCAGCCCCAGCATTTT. It is translated as CSARDLGNSNQPQHF.

In the case of this clonotype: One base away lies a much larger clone, so this may be a sequencing read error. The chain is built from TRBV7-2 and TRBJ2-7, with TRBD1 matching 9 bases. This CDR3 comprises 15 residues. V lost 5 bases, J lost 3 bases, and 8 bases stayed unmatched. The germline V gene encodes CDR1 SGHTA and CDR2 FQGNSA. The CDR3 loop is CTSSVDRGFLYEQYF. For the CDR3, the DNA is TGTACCAGCAGCGTCGACAGGGGGTTCCTCTACGAGCAGTACTTC.

CDR3 nucleotide sequence: TGCGCCAGCAGCCCACTAGCGGGAGCTGCCTACAATGAGCAGTTCTTC. Translation: CASSPLAGAAYNEQFF. This chain connects TRBV4-1 to TRBJ2-1; 11 nucleotides agree with TRBD2. This CDR3 comprises 16 residues. The ends lost 4 bases at V and 2 bases at J; junction bases unmatched: 4. CDR1 and CDR2 from the germline V gene are MGHRA and YSYEKL.

This clonotype was counted ten times or more. The gene calls are TRBV5-6 and TRBJ2-7; D tentatively reads TRBD1 or TRBD2 (6 bases each). V gave up 4 bases and J gave up 3 bases, with 14 bases separating them. The CDR3 extends over 14 amino acids. The germline V gene encodes CDR1 SGHDT and CDR2 YYEEEE. The CDR3 sequence is CASSQSGAVYEQYF. The CDR3 DNA follows: TGTGCCAGCAGCCAATCGGGGGCCGTCTACGAGCAGTACTTC.

This clonotype was seen at least ten times. V is TRBV6-5 and J is TRBJ2-1, with 12 nucleotides matching TRBD2. Germline loops: CDR1 MNHEY, CDR2 SVGAGI. V was clipped by 0 bases and J by 9 bases; unmatched bases: 6. The CDR3 contains 16 residues. The CDR3 bases are TGTGCCAGCAGTTACTCAAGGACTAGCGGGATGGGTGAGCAGTTCTTC. Translating gives CASSYSRTSGMGEQFF.

Notes on this clonotype: Since a much larger clone is just one base distant, this may be a read error. The chain uses TRBV6-1 and TRBJ1-6, with D unresolved. This CDR3 has 15 amino acids. Trimming removed 6 bases at V and 9 bases at J, with 18 bases between. Germline V gene sequence: CDR1 MNHNS, CDR2 SASEGT. The CDR3 nucleotides read TGTGCCAGCAGCCCCTCAGGAACTCTTTCTTCACCCCTCCACTTT. It specifies CASSPSGTLSSPLHF.

A few counts support this clonotype. This rearrangement joins TRBV20-1 to TRBJ2-7; 7 bases fit TRBD2. This CDR3 has 14 residues. CDR1 DFQATT and CDR2 SNEGSKA come from the germline V gene (reference sequence). Trimming cost V 3 bases and J 3 bases; bases outside gene matches: 8. The CDR3 reads CSASIGRADYEQYF. CDR3 nucleotide sequence: TGCAGTGCTAGTATAGGGAGGGCCGACTACGAGCAGTACTTC.

The chain uses TRBV11-2 and TRBJ1-1, with D hard to call. Trimming took 2 bases from V and 3 from J, leaving 10 bases between them. Germline CDR1 is SGHAT and CDR2 is FQNNGV. The CDR3 loop spans 14 amino acids. CDR3 protein: CASSLPYTDTEAFF. DNA for the CDR3: TGTGCCAGCAGCTTACCATACACGGACACTGAAGCTTTCTTT. Based on the CDR3 plus reference TRBV11-2 and TRBJ1-1, the full variable domain is EAGVAQSPRYKIIEKRQSVAFWCNPISGHATLYWYQQILGQGPKLLIQFQNNGVVDDSQLPKDRFSAERLKGVDSTLKIQPAKLEDSAVYLCASSLPYTDTEAFFGQGTRLTVV.

This clonotype was seen ten or more times. The gene calls are TRBV6-2 or TRBV6-3 and TRBJ2-1; D tentatively reads TRBD1 or TRBD2 (5 bases each). The CDR3 is made up of 16 amino acids. Germline assignment: CDR1 MNHEY and CDR2 SVGEGT. Trimming shortened V by 2 bases and J by 1 base, and 12 bases separated the two germline ends. CDR3 amino acids: CASSYAGTDSYNEQFF. The CDR3, as DNA: TGTGCCAGCAGTTACGCCGGGACCGATTCCTACAATGAGCAGTTCTTC.